The T cell receptor (beta chain) under discussion was sequenced for a study of T-cell memory formation after mild COVID-19. Overall study: The study found TCR clusters largely donor specific. Whole-study findings and limits: Contracting clones from day 15 to 85 had balanced CD4/CD8; later expanders favoured CD4+. Chiefly within CM and EM were the contracting CD4+ clones; CD8+ ones were within EMRA.

The CDR3 has 15 amino acids. V lost 2 bases and J lost 1, with 10 bases in between. CDR1 is SGDLS and CDR2 is YYNGEE in the germline V gene. TCRdb re-called the 5' RACE reads with MiXCR, one entry per CDR3 protein. This table holds fewer than 700,000 distinct CDR3 sequences, about 20% found once. This clonotype was picked up a small number of times. Its specificity is unknown. Sequencing was carried out using PBMCs or a T cell subset sorted from them (not recorded which). This TCR derives from an adult woman who had mild COVID-19 (a few samples of this study predate the infection). Cell type and time point are not known. The V call is TRBV9, the J call TRBJ2-1; D is unclear. The CDR3, as DNA: TGTGCCAGCAGCGTCCAGCCTAGTTCCTACAATGAGCAGTTCTTC. Translation gives CASSVQPSSYNEQFF.